These 10 T cell receptor beta chains share one sample of origin, sequenced in a study of blood T cell repertoires in COVID-19. Some clones are missing from TCRdb's copy, which holds only in-frame ones; the method was immunoSEQ multiplex PCR. This table holds around 180,000 clones, more than 80% found once. Specimen: peripheral blood. Receptors were obtained from an elderly woman with COVID-19, enrolled during active disease.

This clone was recorded a few times. V and J are TRBV3-1 (or the pseudogene TRBV3-2) and TRBJ1-1; D possibly corresponds to TRBD1 (6 bases). Germline CDR1 reads LGHDT; CDR2 reads YNNKEL (reference sequence). V gave up 0 bases and J gave up 7 bases, with 21 bases separating them. CDR3 length equals 17 residues. The CDR3 loop reads CASSQDESRGIFDEAFF. Written as DNA, the CDR3 is TGTGCCAGCAGCCAAGACGAGAGCAGGGGAATCTTTGATGAAGCTTTCTTT.

The chain has TRBV10-3 and TRBJ2-7; possibly TRBD1 for D (6 bases). The CDR3 has 17 residues. Per the germline V gene, CDR1 is ENHRY and CDR2 is SYGVKD. V lost 3 bases and J lost 2, with 20 bases in between. This CDR3 is CAISDTSSQGRAYEQYF. The CDR3 region has the DNA TGTGCCATCAGTGACACCTCTTCACAGGGTAGGGCCTACGAGCAGTACTTC.

In DNA form, the CDR3 reads TGTGCCAGCAGGTCGACTGTCAACACCGGGGAGCTGTTTTTT. Translating gives CASRSTVNTGELFF. The chain links TRBV2 to TRBJ2-2; D is ambiguous. The V and J ends lost 6 bases and 2 bases respectively, with 10 bases between them. Germline-derived CDR1 and CDR2 are SNHLY and FYNNEI. The CDR3 is made up of 14 amino acids.

This clone appeared once. The chain joins TRBV20-1 to TRBJ2-5; the match to TRBD2 covers 10 bases. Germline CDR1 is DFQATT and CDR2 is SNEGSKA (reference sequence). J gave up 1 base and V 3 bases, and 5 bases lay outside the gene matches. The CDR3 runs 15 residues. This chain's CDR3 is CSASVAGGPQETQYF. The CDR3 DNA reads as TGCAGTGCTAGTGTAGCGGGGGGCCCCCAAGAGACCCAGTACTTC.

This chain connects TRBV5-1 to TRBJ2-1; 7 nucleotides line up with TRBD2. The CDR3 length is 15 residues. CDR1 and CDR2 from the germline V gene are SGHRS and YFSETQ. Losses at the gene ends were 0 bases for V and 7 bases for J; bases not matched to a gene: 7. The CDR3 sequence is CASSLDGRAVNEQFF. Here the CDR3 DNA reads TGCGCCAGCAGCTTGGATGGGAGGGCCGTAAATGAGCAGTTCTTC.

The chain joins TRBV29-1 to TRBJ1-4; TRBD1 agrees at 9 bases. V shed 7 bases, J shed 8 bases, and the junction held 11 bases outside the gene matches. The germline gives CDR1 SQVTM, CDR2 ANQGSEA. The CDR3 loop spans 14 amino acids. In DNA form, the CDR3 reads TGCAGCGCCGCCGATACAGGGGGCGAAGAAAAACTGTTTTTT. The encoded protein is CSAADTGGEEKLFF. Full variable domain (rest looked up from reference TRBV29-1 and TRBJ1-4): SAVISQKPSRDICQRGTSLTIQCQVDSQVTMMFWYRQQPGQSLTLIATANQGSEATYESGFVIDKFPISRPNLTFSTLTVSNMSPEDSSIYLCSAADTGGEEKLFFGSGTQLSVL.

The chain recombines TRBV2 with TRBJ2-1, with 12 bases aligning to TRBD2. The CDR3 spans 14 residues. After removal of 5 bases from V and 9 bases from J, the junction contained 5 bases not matched to a gene. Germline lookup yields CDR1 SNHLY and CDR2 FYNNEI. CDR3 coding DNA: TGTGCCAGCAGTCTTCTAGCGGGAGGGGCTGAGCAGTTCTTC. It codes for CASSLLAGGAEQFF.

A few counts support this clone. The J gene is TRBJ2-3, the V gene TRBV6-5, with 7 bases aligning to TRBD2. The CDR3 loop spans 14 amino acids. The ends lost 6 bases at V and 5 bases at J; junction bases unmatched: 8. Germline V gene data show CDR1 as MNHEY and CDR2 as SVGAGI. CDR3: CASRPAGRGDTQYF. The DNA for the CDR3 is TGTGCCAGCAGACCAGCGGGGCGAGGAGATACGCAGTATTTT.

A few counts support this clone. The rearrangement links TRBV6-1 to TRBJ2-3, with D hard to call. V was cut by 1 base and J by 0 bases, with 8 bases left in between. CDR1 is MNHNS and CDR2 is SASEGT in the germline V gene. This CDR3 contains 15 residues. For the CDR3, the DNA is TGTGCCAGCAGTGAAGTAGCAGCTAGCACAGATACGCAGTATTTT. This codes for CASSEVAASTDTQYF.

This chain uses TRBV7-5 with TRBJ1-4; the table's D call of TRBD1 was not tested on the DNA. TRBV7-5 corresponds to a pseudogene. CDR3 length equals 19 residues. The CDR3 is CVRSLVPPSTGGVIKKLFF. CDR3 in DNA: TGTGTCAGAAGCTTAGTGCCCCCATCGACAGGGGGCGTTATTAAAAAACTGTTTTTT.